This T cell receptor (beta chain) was sequenced for a study of early T cells in non-severe SARS-CoV-2 infection. Study context: Sequencing was performed on bulk RNA from unsorted whole blood, leaving chains unpaired.

TCRdb re-analysed the 5' RACE reads in MiXCR, keeping a single row per CDR3 protein. The sample has tens of thousands of distinct CDR3 sequences; around 9.7% are singletons. Looked up from germline, CDR1 is DFQATT and CDR2 is SNEGSKA (reference sequence). V shed 2 bases and J 0 bases; nucleotides not matched to a gene: 2. The CDR3 spans 14 residues. Sequenced input: whole blood. The sequence came from an adult who was a healthcare worker with PCR-confirmed SARS-CoV-2 infection or an uninfected control (not recorded which). This chain links TRBV20-1 with TRBJ2-7; 9 bases are shared with TRBD2. This chain's CDR3 is CSARSGGSSYEQYF. The CDR3 DNA is TGCAGTGCTAGAAGCGGGGGGAGCTCCTACGAGCAGTACTTC.